Below are 24 T cell receptor beta chains sequenced from a single sample in a study of cytotoxic CD8 clonotypes in ibrutinib-treated CLL. TCRdb keeps only in-frame clones here, not all; method: immunoSEQ multiplex PCR. The sample carries around 91,000 clones, approximately 86% recorded once. The material sequenced was PBMCs, taken before ibrutinib treatment. These receptors came from a human donor with chronic lymphocytic leukemia.

V is TRBV6-6 and J is TRBJ1-1; D gene ambiguous. Trimming shortened V by 4 bases and J by 3 bases, and 9 bases separated the two germline ends. The V gene's germline CDR1 is MNHNY and CDR2 SVGAGI (reference sequence). This CDR3 has 13 residues. The CDR3, as DNA: TGTGCCAGCAGTTTAGGTAGATACACTGAAGCTTTCTTT. Translated: CASSLGRYTEAFF.

The chain employs TRBV7-9 and TRBJ2-5, with TRBD1 identical over 11 bases. This CDR3 is built from 14 residues. V shed 5 bases and J 5 bases; nucleotides not matched to a gene: 4. Germline CDR1 and CDR2: SEHNR and FQNEAQ (reference sequence). CDR3 DNA sequence: TGTGCCAGCAGCCCGGGGACAGGGGGGGAGACCCAGTACTTC. Protein product: CASSPGTGGETQYF.

V and J are TRBV6-5 and TRBJ1-1, with 9 positions matching TRBD1. Germline V CDR1 and CDR2: MNHEY, SVGAGI. This CDR3 comprises 15 residues. Trimming removed 4 bases from V and 3 bases from J; junction bases left unmatched: 6. The CDR3 DNA is TGTGCCAGCAGTTTCCGGGACAGGGCGCACACTGAAGCTTTCTTT. Protein: CASSFRDRAHTEAFF.

This chain links TRBV9 with TRBJ2-3; D gene uncertain. V lost 3 bases, J lost 1 base, and 9 bases lay in between. Germline V gene sequence: CDR1 SGDLS, CDR2 YYNGEE. The CDR3 has 14 amino acids. CDR3 residues: CASSARSRTDTQYF. Here the CDR3 DNA reads TGTGCCAGCAGCGCCCGGAGCCGCACAGATACGCAGTATTTT. The variable domain in full, completed from reference TRBV9 and TRBJ2-3, reads DSGVTQTPKHLITATGQRVTLRCSPRSGDLSVYWYQQSLDQGLQFLIQYYNGEERAKGNILERFSAQQFPDLHSELNLSSLELGDSALYFCASSARSRTDTQYFGPGTRLTVL.

J is TRBJ2-3 and V is TRBV7-2, with TRBD2 matching 7 bases. The CDR3 covers 16 residues. Looked up from germline, CDR1 is SGHTA and CDR2 is FQGNSA. V lost 1 base, J lost 0 bases, and 4 bases stayed unmatched. CDR3 sequence: CASSLVSGRSTDTQYF. The CDR3 DNA is TGTGCCAGCAGCTTAGTGTCCGGGAGGAGCACAGATACGCAGTATTTT.

The chain is built from TRBV18 and TRBJ2-2, with 9 nucleotides matching TRBD1. V was pared by 3 bases and J by 3 bases, with 2 bases of the junction left unmatched. This CDR3 is 15 amino acids long. Per the germline V gene, CDR1 is KGHSH and CDR2 is LQKENI. CDR3 bases: TGTGCCAGCTCACCTACAGGGGGCGACACCGGGGAGCTGTTTTTT. It translates to CASSPTGGDTGELFF.

The chain carries TRBV7-6 and TRBJ2-7, with 11 bases matching TRBD1. This CDR3 is built from 16 residues. Germline-derived CDR1 and CDR2 are SGHVS and FNYEAQ. The V segment lost 5 bases and the J segment 4 bases; nucleotides outside the gene matches: 10. CDR3 DNA sequence: TGTGCCAGCAGCCTTCCGGGACAGGGGGGAGGTTACGAGCAGTACTTC. Translating it yields CASSLPGQGGGYEQYF.

This clone appeared a few times. The gene calls are TRBV5-1 and TRBJ1-2; the match to TRBD1 covers 11 bases. With 0 bases clipped from V and 3 bases from J, the junction kept 10 bases outside the gene matches. The CDR3 is 18 amino acids. CDR1 is SGHRS and CDR2 is YFSETQ in the germline V gene. CDR3 loop: CASSLVSPGTGGYYGYTF. CDR3 nucleotide sequence: TGCGCCAGCAGCTTGGTTTCTCCCGGGACAGGGGGTTACTATGGCTACACCTTC.

The chain joins TRBV5-4 to TRBJ2-1; 8 bases map to TRBD2. V shed 3 bases, J shed 8 bases, and the junction held 19 bases outside the gene matches. Germline CDR1 and CDR2: SGHNT and YYREEE (reference sequence). CDR3 length equals 18 residues. The chain's CDR3 is CASSWGRGSGTRGDEQFF. CDR3 nucleotide sequence: TGTGCCAGCAGCTGGGGGCGCGGTAGCGGGACCCGGGGGGATGAGCAGTTCTTC.

This chain uses TRBV7-6 with TRBJ2-5, with unresolved D. The germline V gene encodes CDR1 SGHVS and CDR2 FNYEAQ. V dropped 1 base and J dropped 4 bases, with 4 bases sitting between them. CDR3 length: 12 amino acids. The DNA of the CDR3 is TGTGCCAGCAGCTTAGTGACAGAGACCCAGTACTTC. It translates to CASSLVTETQYF.

This clone has at least ten counts. Here the CDR3 DNA reads TGTGCCAGTAGTATCGGGGAAGCGTATACTGAAGCTTTCTTT. This gives the protein CASSIGEAYTEAFF. V usage is TRBV19 and J usage is TRBJ1-1; no definite D call. V was pared by 3 bases and J by 5 bases, with 13 bases between. Germline CDR1 reads LNHDA; CDR2 reads SQIVND (reference sequence). The CDR3 consists of 14 residues.

This clone turned up a few times. The chain combines TRBV2 with TRBJ1-2; possibly TRBD1 for D (6 bases). The V end lost 7 bases, the J end lost 2 bases, and 11 bases lay between the germline ends. This CDR3 has 13 residues. CDR1 is SNHLY and CDR2 is FYNNEI in the germline V gene. Written as DNA, the CDR3 is TGTGCCAGCAACCTGGACAGAAACTATGGCTACACCTTC. Its translation is CASNLDRNYGYTF. Combining the CDR3 with reference TRBV2 and TRBJ1-2 gives the whole variable domain EPEVTQTPSHQVTQMGQEVILRCVPISNHLYFYWYRQILGQKVEFLVSFYNNEISEKSEIFDDQFSVERPDGSNFTLKIRSTKLEDSAMYFCASNLDRNYGYTFGSGTRLTVV.

The sample holds one count of this clone. The chain joins TRBV29-1 to TRBJ2-7, with TRBD1 matching over 8 bases. Germline V lookup: CDR1 SQVTM, CDR2 ANQGSEA. The CDR3 is 14 amino acids. With 0 bases clipped from V and 2 bases from J, the junction kept 3 bases outside the gene matches. The CDR3 protein is CSVEDPRGPYEQYF. The CDR3 bases are TGCAGCGTTGAAGACCCCAGGGGGCCCTACGAGCAGTACTTC.

J is TRBJ2-3 and V is TRBV27; 10 bases map to TRBD1. Germline V gene data show CDR1 as MNHEY and CDR2 as SMNVEV (reference sequence). J was trimmed by 4 bases and V by 5 bases; bases with no gene match: 15. The CDR3 consists of 18 residues. CDR3 nucleotide sequence: TGTGCCAGCAGTCTCGACTGGGGCGGGACAGGGGAAGCAGATACGCAGTATTTT. Protein sequence: CASSLDWGGTGEADTQYF.

This chain uses TRBV30 with TRBJ2-7; D remains unclear. Germline CDR1 reads GTSNPN; CDR2 reads SVGIG (reference sequence). CDR3 length equals 18 residues. The V and J ends lost 0 bases and 2 bases respectively, with 23 bases between them. For the CDR3, the DNA is TGTGCCTGGAGTGTCGGGCCGTCCCTTCTCGTCCGCACCTACGAGCAGTACTTC. Encoded protein: CAWSVGPSLLVRTYEQYF.

The rearrangement joins TRBV14 to TRBJ2-4, with a tentative D call TRBD1 (6 bases). This CDR3 has 16 residues. V was pared by 4 bases and J by 6 bases, with 19 bases between. The germline V gene encodes CDR1 SGHDN and CDR2 FVKESK. The CDR3 reads CASSPNQGNSGNIQYF. The CDR3 DNA reads TGTGCCAGCAGCCCAAACCAGGGGAATTCGGGAAACATTCAGTACTTC. Variable domain in full (rest from reference TRBV14 and TRBJ2-4): EAGVTQFPSHSVIEKGQTVTLRCDPISGHDNLYWYRRVMGKEIKFLLHFVKESKQDESGMPNNRFLAERTGGTYSTLKVQPAELEDSGVYFCASSPNQGNSGNIQYFGAGTRLSVL.

CDR3 in amino acids: CASSKGVVWDSPYNEQFF. CDR3 in DNA: TGTGCCAGCAGCAAAGGAGTTGTATGGGACAGCCCCTACAATGAGCAGTTCTTC. This chain joins TRBV21-1 and TRBJ2-1; TRBD1 was called by the table and not checked on the DNA. TRBV21-1 constitutes a pseudogene. The CDR3 covers 18 residues.

V usage is TRBV27 and J usage is TRBJ2-7, with 7 positions matching TRBD2. Germline V gene lookup returns CDR1 MNHEY and CDR2 SMNVEV (reference sequence). J was trimmed by 0 bases and V by 4 bases; bases with no gene match: 6. The CDR3 spans 15 residues. CDR3 nucleotide sequence: TGTGCCAGCAGTTGGAGCGGGACCAGCTCCTACGAGCAGTACTTC. Encoded protein: CASSWSGTSSYEQYF.

The chain links TRBV19 to TRBJ2-7, with no clear D. The CDR3 loop spans 13 amino acids. In germline, CDR1 is LNHDA, CDR2 SQIVND (reference sequence). Trimming left V 3 bases short and J 2 bases short, with 8 bases between. The CDR3 loop is CASSMAGPYEQYF. The CDR3 DNA follows: TGTGCCAGTAGTATGGCTGGCCCCTACGAGCAGTACTTC.

The V gene is TRBV7-2, the J gene TRBJ2-7, with 7 positions matching TRBD2. This CDR3 has 12 amino acids. The V gene end was trimmed by 5 bases and the J gene end by 5 bases; junction bases not matched to a gene: 3. Per the germline V gene, CDR1 is SGHTA and CDR2 is FQGNSA. CDR3 amino acids: CASSRTSHEQYF. CDR3 DNA: TGTGCCAGCAGCCGGACTAGTCACGAGCAGTACTTC. Drawing the rest from reference TRBV7-2 and TRBJ2-7, the complete variable domain is GAGVSQSPSNKVTEKGKDVELRCDPISGHTALYWYRQSLGQGLEFLIYFQGNSAPDKSGLPSDRFSAERTGGSVSTLTIQRTQQEDSAVYLCASSRTSHEQYFGPGTRLTVT.

V and J are TRBV28 and TRBJ1-3, with D perhaps TRBD1 (6 bases). Trimming shortened V by 5 bases and J by 7 bases, and 21 bases separated the two germline ends. The CDR3 sequence is 16 residues long. The germline CDR1 and CDR2 sequences are MDHEN and SYDVKM. The CDR3 loop is CASSQDAGVTSNTIYF. DNA of the CDR3: TGTGCCAGCAGTCAGGACGCAGGGGTTACTTCGAACACCATATATTTT.

DNA for the CDR3: TGCGCCAGCAGCTTGGGTGGGACGGGCGGAAACATTCAGTACTTC. Translating it yields CASSLGGTGGNIQYF. The chain combines TRBV5-1 with TRBJ2-4; either TRBD1 or TRBD2 may supply D (5 bases each). CDR1 is SGHRS and CDR2 is YFSETQ in the germline V gene. V was clipped by 0 bases and J by 6 bases, with 13 bases between them. The CDR3 covers 15 residues.

The V call is TRBV11-3, the J call TRBJ2-3; unclear D gene. Per the germline V gene, CDR1 is SGHNT and CDR2 is YENEEA. The CDR3 sequence is 16 residues long. Trimming removed 2 bases from V and 4 bases from J, with 16 bases in between. CDR3 nucleotide sequence: TGTGCCAGCAGCTTAAATGGAAAGGTCCCCCCAGATACGCAGTATTTT. Encoded protein: CASSLNGKVPPDTQYF.

CDR3 sequence: CSVEDEGGFPDTQYF. In DNA, the CDR3 is TGCAGCGTTGAAGATGAGGGAGGGTTCCCAGATACGCAGTATTTT. The V and J genes are TRBV29-1 and TRBJ2-3, with 7 positions matching TRBD2. Germline V gene lookup returns CDR1 SQVTM and CDR2 ANQGSEA. The CDR3 length is 15 residues. Trimming at V came to 0 bases and at J to 4 bases, leaving 7 bases not matched to a gene.